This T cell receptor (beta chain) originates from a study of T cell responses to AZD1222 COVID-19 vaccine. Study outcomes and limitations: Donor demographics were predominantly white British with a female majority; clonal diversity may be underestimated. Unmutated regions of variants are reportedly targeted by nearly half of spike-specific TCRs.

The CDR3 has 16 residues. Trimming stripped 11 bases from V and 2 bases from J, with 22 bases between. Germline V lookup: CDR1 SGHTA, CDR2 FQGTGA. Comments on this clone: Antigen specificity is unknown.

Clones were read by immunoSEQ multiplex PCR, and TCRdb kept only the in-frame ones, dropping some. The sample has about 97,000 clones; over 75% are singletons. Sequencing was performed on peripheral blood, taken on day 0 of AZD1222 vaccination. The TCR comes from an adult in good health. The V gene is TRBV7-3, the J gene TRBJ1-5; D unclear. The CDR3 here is CASPLPLQARNQPQHF. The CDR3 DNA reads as TGTGCCTCACCACTACCTCTGCAGGCCCGCAATCAGCCCCAGCATTTT.